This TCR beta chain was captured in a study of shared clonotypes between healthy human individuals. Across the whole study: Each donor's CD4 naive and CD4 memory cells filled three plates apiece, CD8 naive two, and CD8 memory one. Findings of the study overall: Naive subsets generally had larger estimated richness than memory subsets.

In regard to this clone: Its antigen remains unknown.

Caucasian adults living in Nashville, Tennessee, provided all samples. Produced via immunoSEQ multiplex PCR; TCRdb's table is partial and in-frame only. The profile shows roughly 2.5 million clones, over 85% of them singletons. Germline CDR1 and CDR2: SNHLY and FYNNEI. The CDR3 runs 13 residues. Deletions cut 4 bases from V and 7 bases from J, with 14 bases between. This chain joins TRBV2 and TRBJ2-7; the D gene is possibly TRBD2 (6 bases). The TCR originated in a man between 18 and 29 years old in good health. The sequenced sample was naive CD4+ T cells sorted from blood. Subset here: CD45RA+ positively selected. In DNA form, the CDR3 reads TGTGCCAGCAGTGTCGGGGGAGGCCAGGAGCAGTACTTC. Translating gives CASSVGGGQEQYF.